Listed here are 27 T cell receptor beta chains from one sample, sequenced in a study of shared clonotypes between healthy human individuals. The data were produced by immunoSEQ multiplex PCR, yet TCRdb's version contains in-frame clones alone and is incomplete. The table includes about 980,000 clones, 60% to 85% detected once. The sequencing sample was made of memory CD4+ T cells sorted from blood. As for subset: CD45RA-negative fraction. Source of these receptors: a man aged 18 to 30 in good health.

The rearrangement uses TRBV29-1 and TRBJ1-4, with 7 bases identical to TRBD1. CDR1 SQVTM and CDR2 ANQGSEA come from the germline V gene. This CDR3 spans 16 amino acids. V lost 7 bases and J lost 5; bases outside the gene matches: 16. The CDR3 loop reads CSAGDAGGDPNEKLFF. The CDR3 coding sequence is TGCAGCGCCGGAGACGCAGGGGGGGATCCGAATGAAAAACTGTTTTTT.

This chain connects TRBV2 to TRBJ2-7; D is perhaps TRBD1 or TRBD2 (6 bases each). This CDR3 is 14 amino acids long. V dropped 6 bases and J dropped 3 bases, with 15 bases sitting between them. The germline CDR1 and CDR2 sequences are SNHLY and FYNNEI. Here the CDR3 reads CASRVGGSGYEQYF. The CDR3 DNA reads as TGTGCCAGCAGAGTGGGGGGCAGCGGCTACGAGCAGTACTTC.

The chain couples TRBV7-2 to TRBJ1-4; D call uncertain. Germline CDR1 and CDR2: SGHTA and FQGNSA. Trimming left V 5 bases short and J 6 bases short, with 16 bases between. This CDR3 has 15 residues. The CDR3 DNA reads as TGTGCCAGCAGCGATACGGAGGGCAAAGATGAAAAACTGTTTTTT. Residues: CASSDTEGKDEKLFF.

The chain joins TRBV7-9 to TRBJ1-2; TRBD1 might be the D (5 bases). This CDR3 comprises 12 residues. V shed 1 base and J shed 7 bases, with 7 bases lying between them. From germline, CDR1 is SEHNR and CDR2 FQNEAQ (reference sequence). This CDR3 reads CASSLDQGGYTF. CDR3 DNA: TGTGCCAGCAGCTTAGATCAGGGTGGCTACACCTTC.

The V and J genes are TRBV5-4 and TRBJ2-7; weak D call: TRBD2 (6 bases). CDR1 is SGHNT and CDR2 is YYREEE in the germline V gene (reference sequence). This CDR3 comprises 13 residues. Trimming removed 0 bases at V and 3 bases at J, with 7 bases between. The chain's CDR3 is CASSLARGYEQYF. CDR3 DNA sequence: TGTGCCAGCAGCTTGGCGCGGGGCTACGAGCAGTACTTC.

The chain joins TRBV18 to TRBJ2-3; D is possibly TRBD1 or TRBD2 (5 bases each). V lost 4 bases and J lost 2, with 13 bases in between. The CDR3 has 15 amino acids. CDR1 KGHSH and CDR2 LQKENI come from the germline V gene. CDR3 in amino acids: CASSRPGPTTDTQYF. In nucleotides, the CDR3 is TGTGCCAGCTCACGGCCGGGACCCACCACAGATACGCAGTATTTT.

The chain links TRBV6-6 to TRBJ1-1; 8 nucleotides agree with TRBD1. This CDR3 has 15 amino acids. In germline, CDR1 is MNHNY, CDR2 SVGAGI (reference sequence). The V and J ends lost 6 bases and 5 bases, in that order; junction bases with no gene match: 11. The DNA for the CDR3 is TGTGCCAGCAGAGCCTACAGGGGGAGGGAGACTGAAGCTTTCTTT. This gives the protein CASRAYRGRETEAFF.

The sample holds a few counts of this clone. The chain links TRBV27 to TRBJ2-7, with D possibly TRBD1 on 6 matching bases. CDR1 and CDR2 (germline): MNHEY, SMNVEV (reference sequence). V was pared by 7 bases and J by 2 bases, with 12 bases between. The length of the CDR3 is 13 residues. The chain's CDR3 is CASKDRNTYEQYF. In DNA, the CDR3 is TGTGCCAGCAAAGACAGGAACACCTACGAGCAGTACTTC.

The rearrangement links TRBV28 to TRBJ1-2; D is unclear. The CDR3 is made up of 15 amino acids. Trimming removed 7 bases at V and 2 bases at J, with 17 bases between. Germline values: CDR1 MDHEN, CDR2 SYDVKM. The DNA of the CDR3 is TGTGCCAGCACCCCGGGAGGACGGGCGAACTATGGCTACACCTTC. Amino acids: CASTPGGRANYGYTF.

The chain links TRBV6-1 to TRBJ1-3; D remains ambiguous. The CDR3 consists of 12 residues. Looked up from germline, CDR1 is MNHNS and CDR2 is SASEGT. With 5 bases removed from V and 0 bases from J, the gap between germline ends came to 2 bases. The chain's CDR3 is CASSFSGNTIYF. CDR3 sequence (DNA): TGTGCCAGCAGTTTCTCTGGAAACACCATATATTTT.

The table lists this clone with a few counts. The rearrangement joins TRBV10-3 to TRBJ1-1; D may be TRBD1 (5 bases). Trimming pared 2 bases from V and 4 bases from J, leaving 11 bases between. Germline CDR1 and CDR2: ENHRY and SYGVKD. CDR3 length: 14 residues. Here the CDR3 DNA reads TGTGCCATCAGTGAGGGACTGGGGGGCACTGAAGCTTTCTTT. Translating it yields CAISEGLGGTEAFF.

In the case of this clone: The same CDR3 is also encoded by other DNA sequences in this sample. The V and J genes are TRBV2 and TRBJ2-3; D not certain. Germline V gene lookup returns CDR1 SNHLY and CDR2 FYNNEI. V was pared by 0 bases and J by 0 bases, with 7 bases between. The CDR3 is 15 amino acids. The CDR3 reads CASSEAGVSTDTQYF. As DNA, the CDR3 is TGTGCCAGCAGTGAAGCGGGCGTTAGCACAGATACGCAGTATTTT.

The rearrangement links TRBV28 to TRBJ1-1, with 11 bases identical to TRBD1. CDR3 length equals 14 residues. V was clipped by 1 base and J by 12 bases; unmatched bases: 7. Per germline, CDR1 MDHEN and CDR2 SYDVKM. The CDR3 is CASSLSPGQGATFF. DNA of the CDR3: TGTGCCAGCAGTTTATCCCCAGGACAGGGGGCAACTTTCTTT.

The rearrangement uses TRBV30 and TRBJ2-2; 7 positions match TRBD2. The CDR3 runs to 14 residues. Germline assignment: CDR1 GTSNPN and CDR2 SVGIG (reference sequence). The V gene end was trimmed by 2 bases and the J gene end by 4 bases; junction bases not matched to a gene: 4. The CDR3: CAWSSGGSTGELFF. Written as DNA, the CDR3 is TGTGCCTGGAGTTCCGGGGGGAGCACCGGGGAGCTGTTTTTT.

The rearrangement joins TRBV2 to TRBJ1-2, with D possibly matching TRBD1 (6 bases). There are 14 residues in the CDR3. Germline CDR1 reads SNHLY; CDR2 reads FYNNEI. Trimming left V 5 bases short and J 5 bases short, with 15 bases between. The CDR3 bases are TGTGCCAGCAGTCCCGAACAGGGCCCTTATGGCTACACCTTC. Amino acid sequence: CASSPEQGPYGYTF. The variable domain in full, completed from reference TRBV2 and TRBJ1-2, reads EPEVTQTPSHQVTQMGQEVILRCVPISNHLYFYWYRQILGQKVEFLVSFYNNEISEKSEIFDDQFSVERPDGSNFTLKIRSTKLEDSAMYFCASSPEQGPYGYTFGSGTRLTVV.

V is TRBV7-2 and J is TRBJ1-2; 7 bases fit TRBD1. Germline CDR1 is SGHTA and CDR2 is FQGNSA. The CDR3 consists of 15 residues. J lost 6 bases, V lost 3 bases, and 10 bases had no gene match. CDR3 protein: CASSLSKTGMDGYTF. The CDR3 DNA reads as TGTGCCAGCAGCTTGTCCAAGACAGGGATGGATGGCTACACCTTC. Combining the CDR3 with reference TRBV7-2 and TRBJ1-2 gives the whole variable domain GAGVSQSPSNKVTEKGKDVELRCDPISGHTALYWYRQSLGQGLEFLIYFQGNSAPDKSGLPSDRFSAERTGGSVSTLTIQRTQQEDSAVYLCASSLSKTGMDGYTFGSGTRLTVV.

The rearrangement uses TRBV5-4 and TRBJ2-5, with D perhaps matching TRBD1 or TRBD2 (5 bases each). Per germline, CDR1 SGHNT and CDR2 YYREEE (reference sequence). V was shortened by 3 bases and J by 4 bases, with 13 bases between the two germline ends. The CDR3 consists of 14 residues. The CDR3 sequence is CASSSGTLRETQYF. The CDR3 nucleotides are TGTGCCAGCAGCTCCGGGACCCTCCGAGAGACCCAGTACTTC.

In this sample, this clone turned up a few times. CDR3 sequence: CAWGGVAGVRETQYF. The CDR3, as DNA: TGTGCCTGGGGAGGGGTAGCGGGGGTAAGGGAGACCCAGTACTTC. The V gene is TRBV30, the J gene TRBJ2-5; 9 bases line up with TRBD2. The CDR3 length is 15 residues. Germline values: CDR1 GTSNPN, CDR2 SVGIG (reference sequence). V shed 5 bases, J shed 5 bases, and the junction held 12 bases outside the gene matches.

This chain links TRBV29-1 with TRBJ1-4, with D hard to call. Germline assignment: CDR1 SQVTM and CDR2 ANQGSEA. The CDR3 runs to 12 residues. The V gene lost 7 bases and the J gene lost 5 bases, with 11 bases spanning the gap. CDR3 in DNA: TGCAGCGCGCGTGAGGAGAATGAAAAACTGTTTTTT. Its protein is CSAREENEKLFF.

The genes are TRBV2 and TRBJ2-3; D possibly uses TRBD1 or TRBD2 (5 bases each). Germline V gene data show CDR1 as SNHLY and CDR2 as FYNNEI. This CDR3 is 15 amino acids long. V was pared by 3 bases and J by 1 base, with 11 bases between. CDR3 sequence: CASSDWGSGTDTQYF. In DNA, the CDR3 is TGTGCCAGCAGTGACTGGGGGAGCGGCACAGATACGCAGTATTTT.

Regarding this clone: This clone may be a read error of a much larger clone one base away. This sample also contains other DNA sequences that code for the same CDR3. The rearrangement links TRBV7-9 to TRBJ1-2; possibly TRBD1 for D (6 bases). With 2 bases removed from V and 2 bases from J, the gap between germline ends came to 6 bases. Per germline, CDR1 SEHNR and CDR2 FQNEAQ (reference sequence). There are 13 residues in the CDR3. DNA for the CDR3: TGTGCCAGCAGCTTACAGGGGAACTATGGCTACACCTTC. Its translation: CASSLQGNYGYTF.

This sequence joins TRBV7-9 and TRBJ2-4; 13 bases are a match to TRBD2. With V trimmed by 5 bases and J by 1 base, 11 bases remained unmatched. The germline V gene encodes CDR1 SEHNR and CDR2 FQNEAQ (reference sequence). The CDR3 contains 19 residues. For the CDR3, the DNA is TGTGCCAGCAGCAGCACCGGGACTAGCGGGACCTCGGCCAAAAACATTCAGTACTTC. Its protein product is CASSSTGTSGTSAKNIQYF.

V gene TRBV28 combines with J gene TRBJ2-1, with 9 nucleotides matching TRBD1. Per germline, CDR1 MDHEN and CDR2 SYDVKM. There are 13 residues in the CDR3. Germline trimming cut 4 bases from V and 10 bases from J; bases unmatched to any gene: 5. This chain's CDR3 is CASSSGQGNEQFF. The CDR3 DNA reads TGTGCCAGCAGTTCTGGACAGGGGAACGAGCAGTTCTTC.

The chain carries TRBV27 and TRBJ2-1, with 9 nucleotides matching TRBD2. CDR1 and CDR2 (germline): MNHEY, SMNVEV (reference sequence). The CDR3 is 16 residues long. V lost 2 bases and J lost 8; bases outside the gene matches: 10. In DNA, the CDR3 is TGTGCCAGCAGTTTAGGTAGCGGGGGTCTCCGGGATGAGCAGTTCTTC. It yields the protein CASSLGSGGLRDEQFF.

This chain uses TRBV6-5 with TRBJ1-1; 7 bases align to TRBD1. The CDR3 length is 14 residues. Unmatched junction bases numbered 3, after V lost 3 bases and J lost 2 bases. The V gene's germline CDR1 is MNHEY and CDR2 SVGAGI. The CDR3 is CASSYRDRNTEAFF. The CDR3 DNA follows: TGTGCCAGCAGTTATCGGGACAGAAACACTGAAGCTTTCTTT.

This clone was picked up one time. The chain links TRBV5-6 to TRBJ2-5; maybe TRBD1 (5 bases). Judging by the DNA end, TRBJ2-7 fits better; the J call may be wrong. The CDR3 consists of 14 residues. The germline V gene encodes CDR1 SGHDT and CDR2 YYEEEE. The CDR3 loop reads CASSLGGLSYEQYF. DNA for the CDR3: TGTGCCAGCAGCTTGGGGGGCCTATCCTACGAGCAGTACTTC.

The chain is built from TRBV5-1 and TRBJ2-7, with 13 bases matching TRBD2. Germline CDR1 reads SGHRS; CDR2 reads YFSETQ. V shed 5 bases and J 2 bases; nucleotides not matched to a gene: 4. The CDR3 runs to 15 residues. CDR3 loop: CASRTSGGQTYEQYF. The CDR3 nucleotides are TGCGCCAGCAGGACTAGCGGGGGGCAGACCTACGAGCAGTACTTC. Supplemented by reference TRBV5-1 and TRBJ2-7, the full variable domain reads KAGVTQTPRYLIKTRGQQVTLSCSPISGHRSVSWYQQTPGQGLQFLFEYFSETQRNKGNFPGRFSGRQFSNSRSEMNVSTLELGDSALYLCASRTSGGQTYEQYFGPGTRLTVT.